The text below deals with one T cell receptor beta chain. Its specificity is not known. The data were obtained in a study of T-cell reconstitution after alpha-beta-depleted transplantation in children. Study-wide results and caveats: One year after transplant, T-cell counts and diversity came mostly from newly produced T cells. TCRbeta diversity was high at day 60 in some patients (a result of surviving recipient T cells and thymic progenitors).

The TCRbeta library incorporated unique molecular identifiers. TCRdb called the PCR reads again in MiXCR, with one record for every CDR3 protein. The sample lists about 440,000 distinct CDR3 sequences; about 40% were seen once. Per the germline V gene, CDR1 is MNHNS and CDR2 is SASEGT. CDR3 length equals 14 residues. The ends were cut back, 7 bases at V and 2 bases at J, with 14 bases in the middle. The sample was PBMCs, taken before TCRalphabeta/CD19-depleted stem cell transplant. The V call is TRBV6-1, the J call TRBJ2-5; D is perhaps TRBD1 (5 bases). This clonotype was sampled from a girl aged 2-15 years with aplastic anemia, due to receive a stem cell transplant. The CDR3 DNA reads as TGTGCCAGCACTACCAACAGGAGACAAGAGACCCAGTACTTC. Translated, it gives CASTTNRRQETQYF.